The 31 T cell receptor beta chains reported below all come from one sample, sequenced in a study of technical replicates of blood from a handful of donors. Data came from immunoSEQ multiplex PCR; TCRdb stores just in-frame clones and leaves some out. Among some 87,000 clones listed, approximately 96% were seen once. The sequencing input was T cells isolated from PBMCs. These receptor sequences come from a human donor in good health.

The genes are TRBV11-2 and TRBJ1-3; D perhaps matches TRBD1 (6 bases). This CDR3 spans 17 amino acids. V shed 2 bases and J shed 2 bases, with 16 bases lying between them. Germline lookup yields CDR1 SGHAT and CDR2 FQNNGV. The CDR3 DNA is TGTGCCAGCAGCTTAAATCCCTCGGCAGGGGCTGGAAACACCATATATTTT. Amino acids: CASSLNPSAGAGNTIYF.

This clone was counted once. The chain is built from TRBV9 and TRBJ1-2, with D uncertain. Per the germline V gene, CDR1 is SGDLS and CDR2 is YYNGEE. This CDR3 contains 15 residues. V lost 0 bases and J lost 7, with 16 bases in between. CDR3 sequence (DNA): TGTGCCAGCAGCGTAGATGGTCAAGTAACATCTGGCTACACCTTC. As protein: CASSVDGQVTSGYTF.

Notes on this clone: The sample carries other DNA sequences with the same CDR3. The rearrangement uses TRBV4-1 and TRBJ2-5; D not certain. Germline lookup yields CDR1 MGHRA and CDR2 YSYEKL. This CDR3 region has 12 residues. V lost 0 bases and J 5 bases, leaving 4 bases between the germline ends. The CDR3 reads CASSQDLETQYF. The CDR3 region has the DNA TGCGCCAGCAGCCAAGATCTGGAGACCCAGTACTTC.

This chain links TRBV27 with TRBJ1-1, with D possibly matching TRBD1 (6 bases). This CDR3 has 16 residues. Trimming shortened V by 5 bases and J by 5 bases, and 21 bases separated the two germline ends. CDR1 and CDR2 from the germline V gene are MNHEY and SMNVEV (reference sequence). This CDR3 reads CASSASGVRAETEAFF. The CDR3 DNA is TGTGCCAGCAGTGCCTCAGGGGTTAGAGCGGAAACTGAAGCTTTCTTT.

This rearrangement joins TRBV2 to TRBJ1-4; D might be TRBD1 (5 bases). The CDR3 loop spans 13 amino acids. The V gene's germline CDR1 is SNHLY and CDR2 FYNNEI. The germline V and J ends were trimmed by 8 bases and 4 bases, with 11 bases remaining between them. The CDR3 nucleotides read TGTGCCAGCGGAGGGGACCATAATGAAAAACTGTTTTTT. Its translation: CASGGDHNEKLFF.

The rearrangement links TRBV11-2 to TRBJ2-3; 9 bases match TRBD2. Unmatched junction bases numbered 6, after V lost 4 bases and J lost 4 bases. This CDR3 has 15 amino acids. The germline V gene has CDR1 SGHAT and CDR2 FQNNGV. The CDR3 loop reads CASSWTSAFSDTQYF. The CDR3 bases are TGTGCCAGCAGCTGGACTAGCGCCTTCTCAGATACGCAGTATTTT. Full variable domain (missing parts from reference TRBV11-2 and TRBJ2-3): EAGVAQSPRYKIIEKRQSVAFWCNPISGHATLYWYQQILGQGPKLLIQFQNNGVVDDSQLPKDRFSAERLKGVDSTLKIQPAKLEDSAVYLCASSWTSAFSDTQYFGPGTRLTVL.

The chain is built from TRBV2 and TRBJ1-4; D perhaps matches TRBD1 (6 bases). Trimming took 5 bases from V and 3 from J, leaving 13 bases between them. In germline, CDR1 is SNHLY, CDR2 FYNNEI. This CDR3 comprises 15 residues. The CDR3 spells CASSLQGPANEKLFF. The CDR3 nucleotides read TGTGCCAGCAGTCTACAGGGCCCGGCTAATGAAAAACTGTTTTTT.

This clone is a singleton in its sample. This rearrangement joins TRBV7-9 to TRBJ2-1; 8 nucleotides align to TRBD1. Germline values: CDR1 SEHNR, CDR2 FQNEAQ (reference sequence). V lost 6 bases to trimming and J lost 7 bases; unmatched junction nucleotides: 11. This CDR3 contains 15 residues. CDR3 nucleotides: TGTGCCAGCAGTTTACAGGGGGGTGAGATAAATGAGCAGTTCTTC. Protein product: CASSLQGGEINEQFF. Drawing the rest from reference TRBV7-9 and TRBJ2-1, the complete variable domain is DTGVSQNPRHKITKRGQNVTFRCDPISEHNRLYWYRQTLGQGPEFLTYFQNEAQLEKSRLLSDRFSAERPKGSFSTLEIQRTEQGDSAMYLCASSLQGGEINEQFFGPGTRLTVL.

The chain links TRBV9 to TRBJ2-1, with D tentatively TRBD2 (5 bases). V was shortened by 4 bases and J by 2 bases, with 13 bases between the two germline ends. The CDR3 consists of 15 residues. Germline V gene lookup returns CDR1 SGDLS and CDR2 YYNGEE. The CDR3 nucleotides are TGTGCCAGCAGCAAAAGGGAGCCTACCTACAATGAGCAGTTCTTC. Its translation: CASSKREPTYNEQFF.

This sequence joins TRBV7-2 and TRBJ2-2, with TRBD2 identical over 10 bases. This CDR3 is 15 amino acids long. Germline V gene data show CDR1 as SGHTA and CDR2 as FQGNSA. V dropped 5 bases and J dropped 6; count of bases not matched to a gene: 6. CDR3 amino acids: CASSLTSGIAGELFF. In DNA, the CDR3 is TGTGCCAGCAGCCTTACTAGCGGGATCGCCGGGGAGCTGTTTTTT.

J is TRBJ1-2 and V is TRBV29-1; D remains ambiguous. Per germline, CDR1 SQVTM and CDR2 ANQGSEA. The CDR3 consists of 13 residues. V was clipped by 6 bases and J by 1 base, with 12 bases between them. CDR3 sequence (DNA): TGCAGCGTCGACACAGCCGATAACTATGGCTACACCTTC. The encoded protein is CSVDTADNYGYTF.

The chain is built from TRBV19 and TRBJ1-5; 7 bases fit TRBD1. The V and J ends lost 7 bases and 5 bases, in that order; junction bases with no gene match: 11. The CDR3 is made up of 15 amino acids. Germline assignment: CDR1 LNHDA and CDR2 SQIVND (reference sequence). CDR3 nucleotides: TGTGCCAGTAAACCCGGGACAGACAGAGATCAGCCCCAGCATTTT. Its translation is CASKPGTDRDQPQHF.

V gene TRBV4-1 combines with J gene TRBJ1-5; 9 bases are a match to TRBD1. The CDR3 runs 15 residues. Trimming took 2 bases from V and 7 from J; bases not matched to a gene: 6. Looked up from germline, CDR1 is MGHRA and CDR2 is YSYEKL. The CDR3 region is CASSQTRQGVQPQHF. In DNA, the CDR3 is TGCGCCAGCAGCCAAACCCGACAGGGGGTACAGCCCCAGCATTTT.

The chain uses TRBV7-2 and TRBJ2-7, with a tentative D call TRBD1 (5 bases). V was pared by 5 bases and J by 2 bases, with 13 bases between. The length of the CDR3 is 14 residues. Germline V CDR1 and CDR2: SGHTA, FQGNSA. The CDR3 DNA is TGTGCCAGCAGCGCAGGGTTTTTTGCCTACGAGCAGTACTTC. Its translation: CASSAGFFAYEQYF.

The chain links TRBV6-4 to TRBJ2-2, with 9 bases identical to TRBD2. V dropped 0 bases and J dropped 7; count of bases not matched to a gene: 0. The germline V gene has CDR1 MRHNA and CDR2 SNTAGT. This CDR3 contains 14 residues. The CDR3 region is CASSDSSGSGELFF. The CDR3 region has the DNA TGTGCCAGCAGTGACTCTAGCGGGAGCGGGGAGCTGTTTTTT.

This rearrangement joins TRBV7-2 to TRBJ1-5; D is uncertain. The V end lost 1 base, the J end lost 4 bases, and 8 bases lay between the germline ends. This CDR3 region has 14 residues. Germline lookup yields CDR1 SGHTA and CDR2 FQGNSA. The chain's CDR3 is CASSLDSLNQPQHF. CDR3 nucleotide sequence: TGTGCCAGCAGCTTAGATAGTCTGAATCAGCCCCAGCATTTT.

The genes are TRBV14 and TRBJ2-4; D perhaps matches TRBD2 (5 bases). The CDR3 runs 14 residues. The germline gives CDR1 SGHDN, CDR2 FVKESK. V lost 3 bases, J lost 2 bases, and 8 bases lay in between. CDR3 protein: CASSQRETKNIQYF. CDR3 DNA sequence: TGTGCCAGCAGCCAGAGGGAAACCAAAAACATTCAGTACTTC.

This chain's CDR3 is CASRTGGYMNTEAFF. The CDR3 region has the DNA TGTGCCAGCAGGACAGGGGGTTACATGAACACTGAAGCTTTCTTT. The chain combines TRBV28 with TRBJ1-1; 9 positions agree with TRBD1. The CDR3 has 15 amino acids. Germline V gene lookup returns CDR1 MDHEN and CDR2 SYDVKM. V was pared by 6 bases and J by 0 bases, with 5 bases of the junction left unmatched.

The V call is TRBV28, the J call TRBJ2-2, with D maybe TRBD1 (6 bases). The CDR3 is 16 residues long. The V gene's germline CDR1 is MDHEN and CDR2 SYDVKM. The V gene lost 2 bases and the J gene lost 4 bases, with 14 bases spanning the gap. The CDR3 protein is CASSLSRGHSTGELFF. In DNA, the CDR3 is TGTGCCAGCAGTTTAAGCCGGGGACACTCCACCGGGGAGCTGTTTTTT.

The chain combines TRBV5-5 with TRBJ1-2; maybe TRBD1 (6 bases). Germline CDR1 reads SGHKS; CDR2 reads YYEKEE (reference sequence). This CDR3 contains 16 residues. Trimming left V 4 bases short and J 4 bases short, with 20 bases between. CDR3 DNA: TGTGCCAGCAGCGGGGGGGGCCAGGTTCTCCCCTATGGCTACACCTTC. Residues: CASSGGGQVLPYGYTF.

V gene TRBV6-6 combines with J gene TRBJ2-1, with D tentatively TRBD1 (5 bases). V was shortened by 0 bases and J by 8 bases, with 14 bases between the two germline ends. Germline V gene lookup returns CDR1 MNHNY and CDR2 SVGAGI (reference sequence). This CDR3 is built from 15 residues. The CDR3 nucleotides read TGTGCCAGCAGTTACTCCGAGGTAGGGGCCGATGAGCAGTTCTTC. Its translation: CASSYSEVGADEQFF.

The V gene is TRBV28, the J gene TRBJ2-7, with D uncertain. V dropped 11 bases and J dropped 0 bases, with 20 bases sitting between them. This CDR3 is 15 amino acids long. The germline V gene encodes CDR1 MDHEN and CDR2 SYDVKM. The CDR3 protein is CACQPRDSYSYEQYF. CDR3 coding DNA: TGTGCCTGCCAACCTAGAGACTCATACTCCTACGAGCAGTACTTC.

This clone was observed once. The chain links TRBV21-1 to TRBJ2-2; the D call in the table, TRBD1, was not verified against the DNA. TRBV21-1 counts as a pseudogene. The CDR3 has 18 residues. The CDR3 reads CASSSHRTGGRNTGELFF. Written as DNA, the CDR3 is TGTGCCAGCAGCAGCCACCGGACAGGGGGTCGAAACACCGGGGAGCTGTTTTTT.

This chain links TRBV7-3 with TRBJ2-2; TRBD2 matches 12 bases. The V gene's germline CDR1 is SGHTA and CDR2 FQGTGA. The CDR3 has 19 amino acids. V lost 2 bases and J lost 0; bases outside the gene matches: 7. The CDR3 DNA reads as TGTGCCAGCAGCTTATTACTAGCGGGAGGATCCACGAACACCGGGGAGCTGTTTTTT. It yields the protein CASSLLLAGGSTNTGELFF.

The chain has TRBV29-1 and TRBJ2-5; TRBD2 is a possible D gene (6 bases). Trimming shortened V by 3 bases and J by 5 bases, and 13 bases separated the two germline ends. From germline, CDR1 is SQVTM and CDR2 ANQGSEA. The CDR3 contains 13 residues. DNA of the CDR3: TGCAGCGTTGATTGGGGAGGTCGGGAGACCCAGTACTTC. It codes for CSVDWGGRETQYF.

This chain uses TRBV2 with TRBJ1-4; 10 nucleotides line up with TRBD1. The CDR3 covers 18 residues. Unmatched junction bases numbered 13, after V lost 3 bases and J lost 6 bases. CDR1 is SNHLY, CDR2 FYNNEI, per germline. DNA of the CDR3: TGTGCCAGCAGTGACTCCGGGACAGGGGAATCGGAGTATGAAAAACTGTTTTTT. Its translation is CASSDSGTGESEYEKLFF.

The chain is built from TRBV4-1 and TRBJ2-7; D may be TRBD2 (6 bases). V lost 0 bases to trimming and J lost 5 bases, with 20 bases between them. From germline, CDR1 is MGHRA and CDR2 YSYEKL. The CDR3 sequence is 17 residues long. The CDR3 region has the DNA TGCGCCAGCAGCCAAGATCCGGGAGCGACCCCACGGGACGAGCAGTACTTC. It translates to CASSQDPGATPRDEQYF.

V is TRBV27 and J is TRBJ2-7, with no clear D. V was trimmed by 8 bases and J by 0 bases, leaving 14 bases between them. The CDR3 contains 14 residues. Germline loops: CDR1 MNHEY, CDR2 SMNVEV (reference sequence). CDR3 residues: CASQQSPFSYEQYF. Written as DNA, the CDR3 is TGTGCCAGCCAACAAAGTCCGTTCTCCTACGAGCAGTACTTC.

This clone was counted a single time. This sequence joins TRBV9 and TRBJ2-5; 8 positions agree with TRBD2. This CDR3 contains 16 residues. Germline CDR1 reads SGDLS; CDR2 reads YYNGEE. Trimming cost V 4 bases and J 4 bases; bases outside gene matches: 12. CDR3 nucleotides: TGTGCCAGCAGCTATCCCCGGGCGGGAGGCTTAGAGACCCAGTACTTC. Its translation: CASSYPRAGGLETQYF.

This chain uses TRBV6-6 with TRBJ2-2; TRBD2 might be the D (5 bases). Germline V gene data show CDR1 as MNHNY and CDR2 as SVGAGI (reference sequence). V was shortened by 1 base and J by 5 bases, with 14 bases between the two germline ends. The CDR3 length is 16 residues. Written as DNA, the CDR3 is TGTGCCAGCAGTTACTTGCGGGTGGCCAAAACCGGGGAGCTGTTTTTT. It yields the protein CASSYLRVAKTGELFF.

The chain uses TRBV6-6 and TRBJ1-1; the D gene is possibly TRBD1 (5 bases). Germline V gene lookup returns CDR1 MNHNY and CDR2 SVGAGI (reference sequence). Trimming shortened V by 6 bases and J by 1 base, and 9 bases separated the two germline ends. CDR3 size: 13 residues. CDR3 sequence (DNA): TGTGCCAGCAGCCCCCAGGGGAACACTGAAGCTTTCTTT. Translated, it gives CASSPQGNTEAFF.